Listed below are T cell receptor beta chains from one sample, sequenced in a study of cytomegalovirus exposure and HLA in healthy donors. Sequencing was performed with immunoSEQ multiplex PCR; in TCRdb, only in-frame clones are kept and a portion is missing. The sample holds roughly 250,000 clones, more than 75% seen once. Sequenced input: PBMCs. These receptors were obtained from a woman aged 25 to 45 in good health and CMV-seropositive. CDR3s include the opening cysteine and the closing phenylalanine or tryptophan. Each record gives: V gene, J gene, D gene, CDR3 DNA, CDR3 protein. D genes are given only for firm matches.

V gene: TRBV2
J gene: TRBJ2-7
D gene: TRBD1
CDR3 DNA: TGTGCCAGCAGGGCCAGGGGGAAATACGAGCAGTACTTC
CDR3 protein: CASRARGKYEQYF

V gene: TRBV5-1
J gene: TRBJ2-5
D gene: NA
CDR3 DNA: TGCGCCAGCAGCTTACGTAGAAGTCAAGAGACCCAGTACTTC
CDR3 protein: CASSLRRSQETQYF

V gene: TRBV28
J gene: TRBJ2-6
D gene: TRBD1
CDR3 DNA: TGTGCCAGCGGACAGGGGTTTGGCTCTGGGGCCAACGTCCTGACTTTC
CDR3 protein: CASGQGFGSGANVLTF

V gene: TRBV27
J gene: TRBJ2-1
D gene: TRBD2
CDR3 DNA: TGTGCCAGCAGAGGTTCGGGGGAGGGCCGGAATGAGCAGTTCTTC
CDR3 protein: CASRGSGEGRNEQFF

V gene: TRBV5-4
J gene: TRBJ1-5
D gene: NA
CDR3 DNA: TGTGCCAGCAGCTTGTATGCGGATAGCAATCAGCCCCAGCATTTT
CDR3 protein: CASSLYADSNQPQHF

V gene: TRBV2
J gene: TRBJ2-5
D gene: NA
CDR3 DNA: TGTGCCAGCAGAAAACAGGGGGGGGAAGAGACCCAGTACTTC
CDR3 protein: CASRKQGGEETQYF

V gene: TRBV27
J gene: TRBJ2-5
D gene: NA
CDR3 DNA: TGTGCCAGCACGAGGCCCGAGACCCAGTACTTC
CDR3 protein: CASTRPETQYF

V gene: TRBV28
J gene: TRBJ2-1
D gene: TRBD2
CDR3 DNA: TGTGCCAGCAGTCGACTAGCTTTATCCAATGAGCAGTTCTTC
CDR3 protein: CASSRLALSNEQFF

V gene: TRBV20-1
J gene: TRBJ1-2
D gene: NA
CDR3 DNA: TGCAGTGCTACACAGATATATGGCTACACCTTC
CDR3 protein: CSATQIYGYTF

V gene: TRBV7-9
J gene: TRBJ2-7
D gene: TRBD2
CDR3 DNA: TGTGCCAGCAGCTTAGACCTAGCGGGGGGCTCCTACGAGCAGTACTTC
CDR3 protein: CASSLDLAGGSYEQYF

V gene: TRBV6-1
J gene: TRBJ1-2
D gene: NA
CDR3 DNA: TGTGCCAGCAGTGACCGGGGAGGCGGCTACACCTTC
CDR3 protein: CASSDRGGGYTF

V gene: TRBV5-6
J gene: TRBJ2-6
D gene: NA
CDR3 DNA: TGTGCCAGCAGCGAGCGTCAGGGGAGCTCTGGGGCCAACGTCCTGACTTTC
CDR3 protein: CASSERQGSSGANVLTF